The 24 T cell receptor beta chains given below trace back to one sample, sequenced in a study of CD8 T cells in Susac syndrome. Reverse transcription of about 0.45 to 1 ug RNA used random hexamers. TCRdb reprocessed the immunoSEQ multiplex PCR reads via MiXCR and lists one record per CDR3 protein. This sample yields 250,000 to 300,000 distinct CDR3 sequences, of which around 85% are seen a single time; roughly 0.21% belongs to the top ten. Sequencing was carried out using CD8+ T cells from PBMCs. The source of these receptors is a human donor with multiple sclerosis.

This sequence joins TRBV5-1 and TRBJ2-3; perhaps TRBD2 as D (6 bases). The CDR3 loop spans 15 amino acids. CDR1 is SGHRS and CDR2 is YFSETQ in the germline V gene. Trimming pared 4 bases from V and 8 bases from J, leaving 20 bases between. The CDR3 bases are TGCGCCAGCAGCACGCACGGGGGTCCGGGGGTTACGCAGTATTTT. Its translation is CASSTHGGPGVTQYF.

This clonotype has only a few counts. The chain is built from TRBV15 and TRBJ2-3; D unresolved. There are 15 residues in the CDR3. From germline, CDR1 is LNHNV and CDR2 YYDKDF (reference sequence). V shed 5 bases and J shed 6 bases, with 18 bases lying between them. CDR3 DNA sequence: TGTGCCACCAGCGAACGAAGTCAGAGAACGGATACGCAGTATTTT. Its translation is CATSERSQRTDTQYF. Filled out from reference TRBV15 and TRBJ2-3, the complete variable domain reads DAMVIQNPRYQVTQFGKPVTLSCSQTLNHNVMYWYQQKSSQAPKLLFHYYDKDFNNEADTPDNFQSRRPNTSFCFLDIRSPGLGDTAMYLCATSERSQRTDTQYFGPGTRLTVL.

This sequence joins TRBV7-9 and TRBJ1-2; 10 nucleotides align to TRBD1. With 5 bases clipped from V and 6 bases from J, the junction kept 9 bases outside the gene matches. The CDR3 is 15 residues long. Germline CDR1 SEHNR, CDR2 FQNEAQ (reference sequence). The CDR3 is CASSRPGQGLHGYTF. Written as DNA, the CDR3 is TGTGCCAGCAGCCGCCCGGGACAGGGGTTGCATGGCTACACCTTC.

The chain links TRBV4-3 to TRBJ1-1, with 7 bases fitting TRBD1. J lost 6 bases, V lost 2 bases, and 9 bases had no gene match. CDR1 and CDR2 from the germline V gene are LGHNA and YSLEER. This CDR3 has 15 residues. CDR3 bases: TGCGCCAGCAGCCAAAACACAGGGGAAAGGGCTGAAGCTTTCTTT. Amino acid sequence: CASSQNTGERAEAFF.

This rearrangement joins TRBV4-1 to TRBJ1-5; 10 positions match TRBD1. CDR3 length: 17 amino acids. Per the germline V gene, CDR1 is MGHRA and CDR2 is YSYEKL. Trimming cost V 0 bases and J 5 bases; bases outside gene matches: 7. The CDR3 loop reads CASSQEGGTGDYQPQHF. Written as DNA, the CDR3 is TGCGCCAGCAGCCAAGAAGGGGGGACAGGGGATTATCAGCCCCAGCATTTT.

The V gene is TRBV27, the J gene TRBJ2-3, with 12 nucleotides matching TRBD2. The V segment lost 6 bases and the J segment 0 bases; nucleotides outside the gene matches: 7. The CDR3 totals 17 residues. The germline V gene encodes CDR1 MNHEY and CDR2 SMNVEV (reference sequence). The CDR3 coding sequence is TGTGCCAGCAGAGGATGGACTAGCGGGGTTAGCACAGATACGCAGTATTTT. Translating it yields CASRGWTSGVSTDTQYF.

This chain joins TRBV5-6 and TRBJ1-2, with 8 bases lining up with TRBD1. Per the germline V gene, CDR1 is SGHDT and CDR2 is YYEEEE. The CDR3 consists of 14 residues. Unmatched junction bases numbered 5, after V lost 3 bases and J lost 4 bases. The CDR3 nucleotides are TGTGCCAGCAGCTGGGACAGGTCCTTCTATGGCTACACCTTC. It codes for CASSWDRSFYGYTF.

There are a few counts of this clonotype. The chain combines TRBV27 with TRBJ2-7, with 8 bases lining up with TRBD1. The length of the CDR3 is 16 residues. Germline V lookup: CDR1 MNHEY, CDR2 SMNVEV (reference sequence). After removal of 1 base from V and 5 bases from J, the junction contained 10 bases not matched to a gene. This CDR3 is CASSLFLWDRPHEQYF. The CDR3 coding sequence is TGTGCCAGCAGTTTATTTCTCTGGGACAGGCCCCACGAGCAGTACTTC.

This rearrangement joins TRBV25-1 to TRBJ1-6; D possibly corresponds to TRBD1 (6 bases). V was pared by 1 base and J by 6 bases, with 16 bases between. The CDR3 is 17 residues long. Per the germline V gene, CDR1 is MGHDK and CDR2 is SYGVNS. The CDR3 reads CASSELGEQGGNSPLHF. The CDR3 DNA sequence: TGTGCCAGCAGTGAATTAGGAGAGCAAGGGGGTAATTCACCCCTCCACTTT.

The J gene is TRBJ2-7, the V gene TRBV10-2; TRBD2 might be the D (6 bases). The CDR3 runs 14 residues. In germline, CDR1 is WSHSY, CDR2 SAAADI. V shed 3 bases and J shed 3 bases, with 12 bases lying between them. As DNA, the CDR3 is TGCGCCAGCAGTGAACTAGCAACCGTCTACGAGCAGTACTTC. This gives the protein CASSELATVYEQYF.

The rearrangement uses TRBV6-2 or TRBV6-3 and TRBJ1-5, with D perhaps matching TRBD1 (5 bases). The CDR3 sequence is 14 residues long. The V and J ends lost 5 bases and 2 bases respectively, with 10 bases between them. Germline V CDR1 and CDR2: MNHEY, SVGEGT. CDR3 bases: TGTGCCAGCAGTCCAGGGTCTCGCAATCAGCCCCAGCATTTT. Its protein is CASSPGSRNQPQHF.

This sequence joins TRBV27 and TRBJ1-5; 7 bases are shared with TRBD1. Germline CDR1 MNHEY, CDR2 SMNVEV (reference sequence). The V gene end was trimmed by 8 bases and the J gene end by 4 bases; junction bases not matched to a gene: 8. The CDR3 spans 14 residues. The CDR3 sequence is CASQPTGRNQPQHF. The CDR3 DNA is TGTGCCAGCCAACCGACAGGGAGGAATCAGCCCCAGCATTTT.

The gene calls are TRBV4-3 and TRBJ2-2; 12 bases line up with TRBD2. The ends lost 6 bases at V and 5 bases at J; junction bases unmatched: 13. CDR1 LGHNA and CDR2 YSLEER come from the germline V gene. This CDR3 is 18 amino acids long. CDR3 coding DNA: TGCGCCAGCAGTCTTGATTCCCGGACTAGCGGGATGACCGGGGAGCTGTTTTTT. As protein: CASSLDSRTSGMTGELFF.

Only one count was recorded for this clonotype. The chain employs TRBV13 and TRBJ1-4; weak D call: TRBD1 (6 bases). The CDR3 has 15 amino acids. Germline V gives CDR1 PRHDT, CDR2 FYEKMQ (reference sequence). The V and J ends lost 6 bases and 5 bases respectively, with 16 bases between them. The CDR3 here is CASSSHRAGNEKLFF. The CDR3 bases are TGTGCCAGCAGTTCTCACAGGGCTGGGAATGAAAAACTGTTTTTT. Together with reference TRBV13 and TRBJ1-4, the CDR3 gives the full variable domain: AAGVIQSPRHLIKEKRETATLKCYPIPRHDTVYWYQQGPGQDPQFLISFYEKMQSDKGSIPDRFSAQQFSDYHSELNMSSLELGDSALYFCASSSHRAGNEKLFFGSGTQLSVL.

The CDR3 nucleotides read TGCAGCGTTCGGGGACTAGCGGGATGGGATGAGCAGTTCTTC. This encodes CSVRGLAGWDEQFF. The V and J genes are TRBV29-1 and TRBJ2-1; 13 bases fit TRBD2. V was clipped by 5 bases and J by 8 bases; unmatched bases: 6. Germline CDR1 and CDR2: SQVTM and ANQGSEA. The CDR3 is 14 amino acids.

CDR3 amino acids: CASSDGTGDQPQHF. As DNA, the CDR3 is TGTGCCAGCAGCGACGGGACAGGGGATCAGCCCCAGCATTTT. The J gene is TRBJ1-5, the V gene TRBV7-9; TRBD1 matches at 10 bases. The trim removed 5 bases at V and 5 bases at J, leaving 3 bases unmatched. Germline-derived CDR1 and CDR2 are SEHNR and FQNEAQ (reference sequence). CDR3 size: 14 residues. Using reference TRBV7-9 and TRBJ1-5 for the parts outside the CDR3, the full variable domain is DTGVSQNPRHKITKRGQNVTFRCDPISEHNRLYWYRQTLGQGPEFLTYFQNEAQLEKSRLLSDRFSAERPKGSFSTLEIQRTEQGDSAMYLCASSDGTGDQPQHFGDGTRLSIL.

The chain joins TRBV19 to TRBJ1-2, with D possibly matching TRBD1 (5 bases). Trimming took 5 bases from V and 5 from J, leaving 21 bases between them. This CDR3 is 16 amino acids long. Germline CDR1 LNHDA, CDR2 SQIVND (reference sequence). The DNA of the CDR3 is TGTGCCAGTAGTCGCCCTAGGGTCGACAGAGGATATGGCTACACCTTC. Its protein is CASSRPRVDRGYGYTF.

This clonotype was found a few times. The J gene is TRBJ1-2, the V gene TRBV4-1; unclear D gene. Deletions cut 2 bases from V and 8 bases from J, with 6 bases between. CDR1 and CDR2 (germline): MGHRA, YSYEKL. This CDR3 contains 11 residues. Here the CDR3 reads CASSQFQGYTF. DNA of the CDR3: TGCGCCAGCAGCCAATTCCAGGGCTACACCTTC.

This clonotype was counted between two and nine times. V and J are TRBV19 and TRBJ2-7; the match to TRBD2 covers 10 bases. Germline values: CDR1 LNHDA, CDR2 SQIVND (reference sequence). Trimming at V came to 2 bases and at J to 3 bases, leaving 4 bases not matched to a gene. The CDR3 has 15 amino acids. This CDR3 is CASSIRTSGVYEQYF. Written as DNA, the CDR3 is TGTGCCAGTAGTATAAGAACTAGCGGGGTCTACGAGCAGTACTTC. The entire variable domain, with the rest obtained from reference TRBV19 and TRBJ2-7, is as follows: DGGITQSPKYLFRKEGQNVTLSCEQNLNHDAMYWYRQDPGQGLRLIYYSQIVNDFQKGDIAEGYSVSREKKESFPLTVTSAQKNPTAFYLCASSIRTSGVYEQYFGPGTRLTVT.

V is TRBV27 and J is TRBJ2-1; tentatively, D is TRBD1 (6 bases). V lost 4 bases, J lost 3 bases, and 16 bases lay in between. The CDR3 covers 16 residues. Germline loops: CDR1 MNHEY, CDR2 SMNVEV (reference sequence). The CDR3 DNA reads TGTGCCAGCAGTTGGGGGCCCATAGGGGTCTACAATGAGCAGTTCTTC. It yields the protein CASSWGPIGVYNEQFF.

This chain joins TRBV6-1 and TRBJ2-7, with no clear D. Trimming shortened V by 1 base and J by 2 bases, and 15 bases separated the two germline ends. The length of the CDR3 is 16 residues. The germline gives CDR1 MNHNS, CDR2 SASEGT. The CDR3 DNA sequence: TGTGCCAGCAGTGAAGGGACCACGGTATCCACCTACGAGCAGTACTTC. Amino acids: CASSEGTTVSTYEQYF.

The rearrangement links TRBV29-1 to TRBJ1-2, with D unresolved. The CDR3 contains 13 residues. Germline CDR1 reads SQVTM; CDR2 reads ANQGSEA. V was trimmed by 7 bases and J by 2 bases, leaving 14 bases between them. CDR3 in amino acids: CSADSPENYGYTF. The CDR3 DNA reads TGCAGCGCAGATAGTCCCGAGAACTATGGCTACACCTTC.

As regards this clonotype: The junction does not match germline at one end; this may be a read error. This sequence joins TRBV2 and TRBJ1-5, with 9 positions matching TRBD1. The germline V gene has CDR1 SNHLY and CDR2 FYNNEI. This CDR3 has 12 amino acids. The CDR3, as DNA: TGTGCCAGCAGTGATCGGTTGGGGACAGGGCGTTTT. Its protein is CASSDRLGTGRF.

The chain links TRBV29-1 to TRBJ2-5; D unresolved. The V end was cut by 8 bases, the J end by 2 bases, with 15 bases between. This CDR3 has 13 residues. Germline CDR1 reads SQVTM; CDR2 reads ANQGSEA. CDR3 sequence (DNA): TGCAGCTCTCTGGAGTACCCTCAAGAGACCCAGTACTTC. This encodes CSSLEYPQETQYF.